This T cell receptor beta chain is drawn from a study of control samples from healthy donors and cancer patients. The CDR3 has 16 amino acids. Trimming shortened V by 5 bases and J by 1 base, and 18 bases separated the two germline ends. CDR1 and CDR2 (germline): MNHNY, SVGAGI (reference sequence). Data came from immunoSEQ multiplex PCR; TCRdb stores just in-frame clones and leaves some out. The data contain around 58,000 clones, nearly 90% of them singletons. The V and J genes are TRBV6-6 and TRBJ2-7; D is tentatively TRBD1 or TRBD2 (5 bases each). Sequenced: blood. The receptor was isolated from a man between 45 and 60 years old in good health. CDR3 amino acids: CASSGTPGRLSYEQYF. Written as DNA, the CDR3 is TGTGCCAGCAGTGGAACTCCGGGACGGCTTTCCTACGAGCAGTACTTC.